This TCR beta chain was sequenced in a study of metastatic and nonmetastatic thyroid tumors. Study summary: Samples came from malignant and benign thyroid patients, and repertoires were compared across blood and tumor or nodule tissue.

TCRdb re-analyzed the PCR reads through MiXCR. The table shows tens of thousands of clones, with 9.5% to 12% occurring only once. Trimming pared 1 base from V and 4 bases from J, leaving 3 bases between. This CDR3 spans 13 amino acids. Germline V CDR1 and CDR2: KGHDR, SFDVKD. All patients were untreated before thyroid surgery. This clone was recorded many times. Antigen: not known. Study conclusions and caveats: Benign nodules reportedly had significantly lower TCR beta diversity than malignant thyroid tumors in blood and tumor.

This chain joins TRBV24-1 and TRBJ2-2; the D is unclear. The sequenced sample was blood. This clonotype was sampled from a female donor with papillary thyroid cancer or a benign thyroid nodule (not recorded which). Some clones in this sample may be carry-over from other donors' samples. The CDR3 bases are TGTGCCACCAGTGATTTTACCACCGGGGAGCTGTTTTTT. It translates to CATSDFTTGELFF.